This T cell receptor beta chain stems from a study of identical twins. From the 5' RACE reads, TCRdb called clonotypes with MiXCR, one entry per CDR3 protein. The profile shows a few hundred thousand distinct CDR3 sequences, roughly a quarter of them singletons. V dropped 4 bases and J dropped 8; count of bases not matched to a gene: 1. Looked up from germline, CDR1 is MNHEY and CDR2 is SVGAGI. The CDR3 has 13 amino acids. Only a few counts were recorded for this clonotype. This same sample was also taken into another study, of T cells expressing NK-cell markers. This second report adds: The sequencing cohort of eight donors included seven HCMV-seropositive individuals and one seronegative individual. Clarity on HCMV specificity was lacking for the expanded NKG2C+ T cell clones.

The sequence was collected from a woman aged 18-29 years in good health. This sequence joins TRBV6-5 and TRBJ2-3, with TRBD2 matching 12 bases. Sequenced sample: CD4+ T cells sorted from blood. The CDR3 loop is CASSLTSGGTQYF. CDR3 DNA: TGTGCCAGCAGTTTGACTAGCGGGGGTACGCAGTATTTT.